Below, 2 T cell receptor beta chains from the same sample are listed, as sequenced in a study of T cell responses to AZD1222 COVID-19 vaccine. Profiled with immunoSEQ multiplex PCR; TCRdb holds only in-frame clones, not every one. Of 150,000 to 200,000 clones listed, around nine tenths are singletons. This sample comprised peripheral blood, obtained on day 0 of AZD1222 vaccination. Receptors originate from an adult in good health.

This chain links TRBV18 with TRBJ1-1; D ambiguous. CDR3 length: 13 amino acids. Trimming cost V 6 bases and J 1 base, with 9 bases left between them. Germline CDR1 and CDR2: KGHSH and LQKENI. CDR3: CASSRRGNTEAFF. The CDR3 DNA reads TGTGCCAGCTCCCGGAGAGGGAACACTGAAGCTTTCTTT.

This chain connects TRBV14 to TRBJ1-2, with D possibly being TRBD1 (5 bases). CDR1 is SGHDN, CDR2 FVKESK, per germline. Trimming pared 0 bases from V and 3 bases from J, leaving 11 bases between. The CDR3 sequence is 15 residues long. DNA for the CDR3: TGTGCCAGCAGCCAAGATCTGAGGGGTGACTATGGCTACACCTTC. It codes for CASSQDLRGDYGYTF.